This T cell receptor beta chain was captured in a study of CXCR3-negative and CXCR3-positive naive CD8 T cells. Findings and limits, study-wide: With CXCR3 expression partially decreased after cryopreservation, most assays relied on fresh PBMCs. CXCR3-positive naive cells carried more hydrophobic TRB CDR3s than CXCR3-negative naive cells did.

UMI-labeled TRB cDNA libraries were prepared by 5' RACE. Using the 5' RACE reads, TCRdb records one entry per CDR3 protein without DNA. This sample contains fewer than 80,000 distinct CDR3 sequences. This CDR3 region has 13 residues. Germline V gene lookup returns CDR1 LGHNA and CDR2 YNFKEQ. 250,000 to 350,000 cells per CD8+ T cell subset were flow-sorted in triplicate. By phenotype, naive CD8+ T cells were CD45RO-CCR7+CD27+CD95-. Remarks on this clonotype: The antigen is unknown.

The material sequenced was naive CXCR3- CD8+ T cells from blood. Specified subset: CD45RO-CCR7+CD27+CD95- naive CD8+ T cells lacking CXCR3 (TNR3-). This TCR was recovered from a human donor in good health. Some clones in this sample may be carry-over from other donors' samples. The V and J genes are TRBV4-2 and TRBJ2-7; TCRdb gives TRBD2 as the D gene, but with no DNA this cannot be confirmed. The CDR3 sequence is CASSPELDYEQYF.